The 24 T cell receptor beta chains reported below all come from one sample, sequenced in a study of shared clonotypes between healthy human individuals. TCRdb keeps only in-frame clones here, not all; method: immunoSEQ multiplex PCR. The table includes around 2,000,000 clones, under 95% detected once. Naive CD8 cells lacked CD45RO and underwent positive selection for CCR7, leaving out terminally differentiated effector memory CD45RA+ cells. The specimen sequenced was naive CD8+ T cells from PBMCs. All receptors derive from a man younger than 35 in good health. Some clones in this sample may be carry-over from other donors' samples.

This sequence joins TRBV29-1 and TRBJ2-1; D possibly uses TRBD1 or TRBD2 (5 bases each). The CDR3 covers 16 residues. Trimming cost V 6 bases and J 10 bases, with 28 bases left between them. The germline gives CDR1 SQVTM, CDR2 ANQGSEA. The CDR3 DNA follows: TGCAGCGTCGAACCCCTCAGGGTAAAAGTTCGAGGGGAGCAGTTCTTC. It translates to CSVEPLRVKVRGEQFF.

The genes are TRBV5-4 and TRBJ1-5; D perhaps matches TRBD1 (5 bases). V was shortened by 4 bases and J by 3 bases, with 11 bases between the two germline ends. The CDR3 is made up of 14 amino acids. Germline loops: CDR1 SGHNT, CDR2 YYREEE (reference sequence). CDR3 DNA: TGTGCCAGCAGCCGCACAGGTGACAATCAGCCCCAGCATTTT. This sequence encodes CASSRTGDNQPQHF.

This clone occurred once. The chain links TRBV10-1 to TRBJ1-2; TRBD1 aligns across 9 bases. The CDR3 contains 16 residues. The ends lost 3 bases at V and 1 base at J; junction bases unmatched: 6. The germline V gene encodes CDR1 WNHNN and CDR2 SYGVQD (reference sequence). DNA of the CDR3: TGCGCCAGCAGTGACGGACAGGGGACCGTTAACTATGGCTACACCTTC. It encodes CASSDGQGTVNYGYTF.

The CDR3 spells CASSYSRVPYEQYF. For the CDR3, the DNA is TGTGCCAGCAGTTACTCCAGGGTCCCCTACGAGCAGTACTTC. The chain links TRBV6-6 to TRBJ2-7; possibly TRBD1 for D (5 bases). V lost 0 bases to trimming and J lost 2 bases, with 8 bases between them. The CDR3 runs to 14 residues. Germline values: CDR1 MNHNY, CDR2 SVGAGI (reference sequence).

The V call is TRBV2, the J call TRBJ1-2; D might be TRBD1 (5 bases). CDR1 SNHLY and CDR2 FYNNEI come from the germline V gene. Trimming removed 7 bases from V and 4 bases from J, with 19 bases in between. The CDR3 runs to 15 residues. The CDR3 sequence is CASNPPEGTLYGYTF. The CDR3 DNA reads as TGTGCCAGCAACCCGCCGGAAGGGACCCTCTATGGCTACACCTTC. The whole variable domain, filled in from reference TRBV2 and TRBJ1-2, reads EPEVTQTPSHQVTQMGQEVILRCVPISNHLYFYWYRQILGQKVEFLVSFYNNEISEKSEIFDDQFSVERPDGSNFTLKIRSTKLEDSAMYFCASNPPEGTLYGYTFGSGTRLTVV.

V and J are TRBV7-9 and TRBJ2-3, with 7 bases lining up with TRBD2. The CDR3 contains 15 residues. With V trimmed by 5 bases and J by 5 bases, 10 bases remained unmatched. CDR1 SEHNR and CDR2 FQNEAQ come from the germline V gene (reference sequence). CDR3 nucleotides: TGTGCCAGCAGCCCCAGCGGGAATGAGGGAGATACGCAGTATTTT. Amino acids: CASSPSGNEGDTQYF.

This clone was counted a single time. The gene calls are TRBV27 and TRBJ2-3; no firm D call. The V and J ends lost 5 bases and 2 bases respectively, with 11 bases between them. This CDR3 region has 14 residues. From germline, CDR1 is MNHEY and CDR2 SMNVEV (reference sequence). CDR3 sequence (DNA): TGTGCCAGCAGTCCATGGACGCACACAGATACGCAGTATTTT. This translates into CASSPWTHTDTQYF.

The rearrangement uses TRBV19 and TRBJ1-2, with 10 bases fitting TRBD1. The J segment lost 6 bases and the V segment lost 3 bases, leaving 10 bases of the junction unmatched. Looked up from germline, CDR1 is LNHDA and CDR2 is SQIVND (reference sequence). The CDR3 covers 16 residues. The DNA of the CDR3 is TGTGCCAGTAGTATTCGAGTGGGACAGGGGTATGATGGCTACACCTTC. Protein product: CASSIRVGQGYDGYTF.

The chain uses TRBV10-3 and TRBJ1-1; 9 nucleotides match TRBD1. The CDR3 has 18 amino acids. Trimming cost V 2 bases and J 0 bases; bases outside gene matches: 10. Germline V gives CDR1 ENHRY, CDR2 SYGVKD. The chain's CDR3 is CAISERDREGVLNTEAFF. In DNA form, the CDR3 reads TGTGCCATCAGTGAGAGGGACAGGGAAGGGGTCTTGAACACTGAAGCTTTCTTT.

This clone was picked up one time. This chain uses TRBV7-4 with TRBJ2-7; 10 bases align to TRBD2. Trimming at V came to 3 bases and at J to 2 bases, leaving 4 bases not matched to a gene. Germline CDR1 reads SGHVT; CDR2 reads SQSDAQ. This CDR3 comprises 15 residues. The CDR3 is CASSFSSGRAYEQYF. The CDR3, as DNA: TGTGCCAGCAGCTTCTCGAGCGGGAGGGCCTACGAGCAGTACTTC.

The chain is built from TRBV11-2 and TRBJ2-5; D is ambiguous. The CDR3 runs to 14 residues. Trimming shortened V by 1 base and J by 5 bases, and 11 bases separated the two germline ends. Germline V gene lookup returns CDR1 SGHAT and CDR2 FQNNGV. CDR3 in amino acids: CASSLGWGTETQYF. In nucleotides, the CDR3 is TGTGCCAGCAGCTTAGGCTGGGGTACGGAGACCCAGTACTTC.

This rearrangement joins TRBV11-2 to TRBJ2-5; 7 bases agree with TRBD1. The CDR3 is 15 residues long. The J segment lost 7 bases and the V segment lost 1 base, leaving 9 bases of the junction unmatched. Germline-derived CDR1 and CDR2 are SGHAT and FQNNGV. The CDR3 DNA reads as TGTGCCAGCAGCTTAGTCGGGACAGATTTTGGGACCCAGTACTTC. Translating it yields CASSLVGTDFGTQYF.

On this clone: Other DNA variants within this sample encode the same CDR3. This chain joins TRBV28 and TRBJ2-7; D gene ambiguous. This CDR3 contains 14 residues. Looked up from germline, CDR1 is MDHEN and CDR2 is SYDVKM. The germline V and J ends were trimmed by 3 bases and 4 bases, with 13 bases remaining between them. CDR3 nucleotides: TGTGCCAGCAGTTTCGGGCGCAGGTCTTACGAGCAGTACTTC. It is translated as CASSFGRRSYEQYF.

Comments on this clone: Other DNA sequences from this sample encode an identical CDR3 as well. The rearrangement links TRBV27 to TRBJ2-7; D tentatively reads TRBD1 or TRBD2 (5 bases each). CDR1 MNHEY and CDR2 SMNVEV come from the germline V gene (reference sequence). CDR3 size: 13 residues. V lost 4 bases and J 1 base, leaving 8 bases between the germline ends. The CDR3 bases are TGTGCCAGCAGTTGGGGGATTTCCTACGAGCAGTACTTC. Translating gives CASSWGISYEQYF.

The genes are TRBV15 and TRBJ1-5, with 7 bases identical to TRBD1. CDR1 is LNHNV, CDR2 YYDKDF, per germline (reference sequence). Losses at the gene ends were 0 bases for V and 6 bases for J; bases not matched to a gene: 8. This CDR3 has 16 amino acids. CDR3: CATSRDRQGGSQPQHF. In DNA form, the CDR3 reads TGTGCCACCAGCAGAGATCGACAGGGCGGTAGTCAGCCCCAGCATTTT. The full variable domain, rest sourced from reference TRBV15 and TRBJ1-5, is DAMVIQNPRYQVTQFGKPVTLSCSQTLNHNVMYWYQQKSSQAPKLLFHYYDKDFNNEADTPDNFQSRRPNTSFCFLDIRSPGLGDTAMYLCATSRDRQGGSQPQHFGDGTRLSIL.

The chain joins TRBV27 to TRBJ2-1; 7 bases align to TRBD2. The CDR3 is 16 residues long. Germline V CDR1 and CDR2: MNHEY, SMNVEV (reference sequence). V was pared by 1 base and J by 13 bases, with 16 bases of the junction left unmatched. The DNA of the CDR3 is TGTGCCAGCAGTTTATTAAGGAATCAGAGGGAGGGCCGTCAGTTCTTC. Its translation is CASSLLRNQREGRQFF.

V and J are TRBV27 and TRBJ1-4, with D hard to call. The germline V gene has CDR1 MNHEY and CDR2 SMNVEV (reference sequence). This CDR3 region has 14 residues. The V end lost 5 bases, the J end lost 8 bases, and 15 bases lay between the germline ends. The CDR3 DNA reads as TGTGCCAGCAGTGACGCTGGGGAAAGGGAAAAACTGTTTTTT. Translating it yields CASSDAGEREKLFF.

The genes are TRBV9 and TRBJ2-1; D may be TRBD2 (5 bases). This CDR3 contains 14 residues. The germline V gene encodes CDR1 SGDLS and CDR2 YYNGEE. With 9 bases removed from V and 0 bases from J, the gap between germline ends came to 13 bases. The CDR3 nucleotides read TGTGCCACGGCCCCGGGGAGCTCCTACAATGAGCAGTTCTTC. Translation: CATAPGSSYNEQFF.

V usage is TRBV28 and J usage is TRBJ2-1, with 8 positions matching TRBD2. The junction had 9 bases not matched to a gene; V was cut back by 7 bases and J by 4 bases. This CDR3 spans 15 amino acids. Germline CDR1 MDHEN, CDR2 SYDVKM. The CDR3 protein is CASTALADLYNEQFF. The CDR3 DNA reads as TGTGCCAGCACTGCACTAGCGGACCTATACAATGAGCAGTTCTTC.

The table lists this clone with a count of one. The chain carries TRBV28 and TRBJ2-7; unclear D gene. This CDR3 contains 11 residues. Between the trimmed V and J ends, which lost 5 bases and 6 bases, there was a span of 8 bases. The germline CDR1 and CDR2 sequences are MDHEN and SYDVKM. The CDR3 region has the DNA TGTGCCAGCAGTCTACAGATCGAGCAGTACTTC. As protein: CASSLQIEQYF.

J is TRBJ1-2 and V is TRBV7-8; possible D gene TRBD1, 6 bases. Germline assignment: CDR1 SGHVS and CDR2 FQNEAQ. The CDR3 consists of 16 residues. Trimming pared 5 bases from V and 6 bases from J, leaving 22 bases between. The CDR3 sequence is CASSPQLGGDPDGYTF. For the CDR3, the DNA is TGTGCCAGCAGCCCACAATTAGGGGGGGACCCGGATGGCTACACCTTC.

This chain links TRBV27 with TRBJ2-3; D is uncertain. The length of the CDR3 is 12 residues. Germline CDR1 and CDR2: MNHEY and SMNVEV (reference sequence). The germline V and J ends were trimmed by 8 bases and 0 bases, with 6 bases remaining between them. This CDR3 reads CASGHSTDTQYF. CDR3 sequence (DNA): TGTGCCAGCGGGCACAGCACAGATACGCAGTATTTT.

The rearrangement joins TRBV4-1 to TRBJ2-7, with D perhaps TRBD1 (6 bases). The CDR3 length is 16 residues. Trimming left V 4 bases short and J 2 bases short, with 18 bases between. Germline CDR1 MGHRA, CDR2 YSYEKL. The CDR3 loop is CASSPSIRTVTYEQYF. Written as DNA, the CDR3 is TGCGCCAGCAGCCCAAGTATCCGGACAGTGACCTACGAGCAGTACTTC.

CDR3 DNA: TGTGCCAGCAGCGTAGTTATAGGGGAGGACATGGGGTTCCGTCAGCCCCAGCATTTT. As protein: CASSVVIGEDMGFRQPQHF. This chain links TRBV9 with TRBJ1-5; TRBD1 is a possible D gene (5 bases). The length of the CDR3 is 19 residues. The germline V gene encodes CDR1 SGDLS and CDR2 YYNGEE. Trimming left V 0 bases short and J 6 bases short, with 25 bases between.